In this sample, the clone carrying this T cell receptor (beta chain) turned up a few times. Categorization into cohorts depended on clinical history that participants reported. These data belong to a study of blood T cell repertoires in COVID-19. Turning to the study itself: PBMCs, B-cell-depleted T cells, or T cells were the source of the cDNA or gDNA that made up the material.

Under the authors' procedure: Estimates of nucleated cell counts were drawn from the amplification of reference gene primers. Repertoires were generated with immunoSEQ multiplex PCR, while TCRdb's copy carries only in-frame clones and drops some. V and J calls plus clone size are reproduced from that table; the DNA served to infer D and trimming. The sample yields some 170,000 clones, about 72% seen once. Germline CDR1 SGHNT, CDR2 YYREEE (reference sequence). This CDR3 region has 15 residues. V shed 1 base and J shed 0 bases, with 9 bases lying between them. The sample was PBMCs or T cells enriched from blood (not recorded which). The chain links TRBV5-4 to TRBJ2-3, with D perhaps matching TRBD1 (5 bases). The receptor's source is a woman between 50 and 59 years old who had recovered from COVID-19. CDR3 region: CASSLRTKSTDTQYF. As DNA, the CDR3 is TGTGCCAGCAGCTTGAGGACAAAAAGCACAGATACGCAGTATTTT. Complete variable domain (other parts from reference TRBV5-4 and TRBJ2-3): ETGVTQSPTHLIKTRGQQVTLRCSSQSGHNTVSWYQQALGQGPQFIFQYYREEENGRGNFPPRFSGLQFPNYSSELNVNALELDDSALYLCASSLRTKSTDTQYFGPGTRLTVL.